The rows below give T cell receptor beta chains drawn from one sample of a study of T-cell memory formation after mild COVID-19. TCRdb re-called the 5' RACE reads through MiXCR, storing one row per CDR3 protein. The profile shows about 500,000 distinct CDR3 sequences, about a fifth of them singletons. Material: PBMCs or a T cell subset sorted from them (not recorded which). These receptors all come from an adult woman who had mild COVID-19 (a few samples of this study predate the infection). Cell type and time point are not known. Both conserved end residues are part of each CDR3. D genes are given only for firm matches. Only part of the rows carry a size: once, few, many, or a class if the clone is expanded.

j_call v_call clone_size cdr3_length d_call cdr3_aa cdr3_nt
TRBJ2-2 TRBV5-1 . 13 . CASSLESPGELFF TGCGCCAGCAGCTTGGAATCTCCCGGGGAGCTGTTTTTT
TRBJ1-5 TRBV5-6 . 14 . CASSPDGRNQPQHF TGTGCCAGCAGCCCGGACGGACGCAATCAGCCCCAGCATTTT
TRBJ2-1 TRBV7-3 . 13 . CASSPRAMDEQFF TGTGCCAGCAGCCCCCGGGCTATGGATGAGCAGTTCTTC
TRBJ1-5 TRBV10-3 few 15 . CAISESGGPNQPQHF TGTGCCATCAGTGAGTCTGGGGGACCCAATCAGCCCCAGCATTTT
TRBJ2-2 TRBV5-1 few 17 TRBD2 CASSSLGRGRNTGELFF TGCGCCAGCAGCTCCCTGGGGAGGGGACGGAACACCGGGGAGCTGTTTTTT
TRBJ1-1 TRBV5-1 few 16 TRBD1 CASSEDRGHMNTEAFF TGCGCCAGCAGCGAAGACAGGGGCCACATGAACACTGAAGCTTTCTTT
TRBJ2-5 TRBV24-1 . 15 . CATSDLQGYQETQYF TGTGCCACCAGTGATTTACAAGGTTACCAAGAGACCCAGTACTTC
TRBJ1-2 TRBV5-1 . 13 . CASSETANYGYTF TGCGCCAGCTCAGAGACAGCAAACTATGGCTACACCTTC
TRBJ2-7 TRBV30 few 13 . CAWQAAGPYEQYF TGTGCCTGGCAGGCCGCGGGCCCCTACGAGCAGTACTTC
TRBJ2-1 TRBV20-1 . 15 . CSARDLGSGTNEQFF TGCAGTGCTAGAGATCTGGGGAGCGGGACAAATGAGCAGTTCTTC
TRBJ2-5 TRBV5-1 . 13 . CASGRVSQETKYF TGCGCCAGCGGCAGGGTTAGCCAAGAGACCAAGTACTTC
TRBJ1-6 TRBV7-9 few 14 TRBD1 CASSWTGEGSPLHF TGTGCCAGCAGCTGGACAGGGGAAGGTTCACCCCTCCACTTT
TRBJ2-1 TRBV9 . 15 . CASSDDRGGDNEQFF TGTGCCAGCAGCGACGACAGGGGAGGGGACAATGAGCAGTTCTTC
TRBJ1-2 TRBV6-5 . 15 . CASSYSRWGRDGYTF TGTGCCAGCAGTTACTCGCGATGGGGTAGGGATGGCTACACCTTC
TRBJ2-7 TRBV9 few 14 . CASSVQQGIDEQYF TGTGCCAGCAGCGTACAGCAGGGCATCGACGAGCAGTACTTC
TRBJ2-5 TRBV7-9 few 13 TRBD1 CASRRGLQETQYF TGTGCCAGCAGAAGGGGGCTTCAAGAGACCCAGTACTTC
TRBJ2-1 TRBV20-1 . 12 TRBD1 CSASQLGQGQFF TGCAGTGCTAGTCAATTAGGACAGGGGCAGTTCTTC
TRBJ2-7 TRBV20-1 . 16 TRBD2 CSARRGTSGSPYEQYF TGCAGTGCGAGACGAGGGACTAGCGGGAGTCCCTACGAGCAGTACTTC
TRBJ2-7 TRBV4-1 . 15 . CASSQTVLSSYEQYF TGCGCCAGCAGCCAAACAGTCCTGAGCTCCTACGAGCAGTACTTC
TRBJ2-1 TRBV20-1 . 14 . CSARGQSSYNEQFF TGCAGTGCTAGAGGCCAGAGCTCCTACAATGAGCAGTTCTTC
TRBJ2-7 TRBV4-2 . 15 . CASSSGESLPREQYF TGTGCCAGCTCTTCTGGGGAGAGTCTCCCTAGGGAGCAGTACTTC
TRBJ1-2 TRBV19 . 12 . CASSIIGGGYTF TGTGCCAGTAGTATAATTGGCGGGGGCTACACCTTC
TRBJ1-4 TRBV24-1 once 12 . CATTDGGGKLFF TGTGCCACCACCGATGGGGGCGGAAAACTGTTTTTT
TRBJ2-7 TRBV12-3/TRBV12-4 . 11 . CASSFSSEQYF TGTGCCAGCAGTTTTTCCAGCGAGCAGTACTTC
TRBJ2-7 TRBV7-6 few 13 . CASSFGVLYEQYF TGTGCCAGCAGCTTCGGAGTCCTCTACGAGCAGTACTTC
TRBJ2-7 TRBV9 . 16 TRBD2 CASSVSAGGASYEQYF TGTGCCAGCAGCGTGTCAGCGGGAGGCGCCTCCTACGAGCAGTACTTC
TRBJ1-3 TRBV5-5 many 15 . CASSLGVTDKNTIYF TGTGCCAGCAGCTTGGGTGTGACGGACAAAAACACCATATATTTT
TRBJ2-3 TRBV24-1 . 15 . CATSGAGRPTDTQYF TGTGCCACCAGTGGGGCAGGGCGTCCCACAGATACGCAGTATTTT
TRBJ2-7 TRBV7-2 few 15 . CASSLAPAPENEQYF TGTGCCAGCAGCTTAGCCCCGGCGCCCGAGAACGAGCAGTACTTC
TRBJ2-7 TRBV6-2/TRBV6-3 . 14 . CASSRPYLSYEQYF TGTGCCAGCAGCCGACCGTACCTTTCCTACGAGCAGTACTTC
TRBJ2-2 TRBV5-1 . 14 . CASSLDRDTGELFF TGCGCCAGCAGCTTGGACAGGGACACCGGGGAGCTGTTTTTT
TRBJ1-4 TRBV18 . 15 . CASSPIRPPNEKLFF TGTGCCAGCTCACCAATCAGGCCTCCTAATGAAAAACTGTTTTTT
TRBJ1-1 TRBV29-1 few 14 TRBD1 CSVWDRGPSHEAFF TGCAGCGTTTGGGACAGGGGGCCCTCCCATGAAGCTTTCTTT
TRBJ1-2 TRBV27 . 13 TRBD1 CASGLGQGGGYTF TGTGCCAGCGGATTGGGACAGGGAGGTGGCTACACCTTC
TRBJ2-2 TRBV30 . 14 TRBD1 CACGTGRSTGELFF TGTGCCTGCGGGACAGGGCGGTCCACCGGGGAGCTGTTTTTT
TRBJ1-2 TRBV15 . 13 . CATSRDRQGAYTF TGTGCCACCAGCAGAGATCGGCAGGGAGCCTACACCTTC
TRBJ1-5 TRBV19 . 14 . CASTRRTVNQPQHF TGTGCCAGTACTCGGCGGACAGTCAATCAGCCCCAGCATTTT